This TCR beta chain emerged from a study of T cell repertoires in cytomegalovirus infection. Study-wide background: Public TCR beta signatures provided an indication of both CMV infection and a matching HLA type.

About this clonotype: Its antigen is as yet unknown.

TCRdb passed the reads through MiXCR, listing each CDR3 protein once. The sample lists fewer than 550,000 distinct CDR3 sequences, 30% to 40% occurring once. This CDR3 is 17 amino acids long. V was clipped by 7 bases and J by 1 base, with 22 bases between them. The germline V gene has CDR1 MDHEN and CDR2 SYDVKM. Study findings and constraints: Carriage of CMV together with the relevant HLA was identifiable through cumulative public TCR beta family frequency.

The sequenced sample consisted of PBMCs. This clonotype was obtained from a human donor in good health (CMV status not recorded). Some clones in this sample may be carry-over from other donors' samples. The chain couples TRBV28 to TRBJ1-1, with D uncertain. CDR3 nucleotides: TGTGCCAGCAACAAACCGTACGGGCCAGCTCGGAACACTGAAGCTTTCTTT. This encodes CASNKPYGPARNTEAFF.